This note documents a single T cell receptor beta chain sequence. Its antigen remains unidentified. The data are from a study of cytomegalovirus exposure and HLA in healthy donors. Nominally healthy donors were sampled, though unrecorded immune exposures were likely. Whole-study findings and limits: For presence/absence analyses, sequencing depth was assumed to be roughly uniform across donors. Several of the most significant clusters appeared, in a later analysis, to be linked to common viral pathogens.

In the PCR, 60 Vbeta and 13 Jbeta primers were used. The method was immunoSEQ multiplex PCR; TCRdb's version includes in-frame clones alone and lacks a portion of them. Among around 240,000 clones, over 80% were seen once, and the ten largest hold around 5.4%. Germline CDR1 MNHEY, CDR2 SVGAGI. The CDR3 sequence is 11 residues long. V gave up 7 bases and J gave up 6 bases, with 9 bases separating them. The chain uses TRBV6-5 and TRBJ1-2; D gene uncertain. The source material was PBMCs. The receptor was derived from a woman aged 40 to 55 in good health and CMV-seropositive. The CDR3 protein is CASKRGNGYTF. The CDR3 nucleotides read TGTGCCAGCAAGCGAGGGAATGGCTACACCTTC.